This T cell receptor beta chain was identified in a study of somatic mutations in cytotoxic T cells in rheumatoid arthritis. Across the study: Blood from the patient (about 29 ml EDTA) was drawn right after diagnosis, pretreatment.

As processed by the authors: Published virus-specific TCRB sequences were rarely matched by patient CD8+ clones larger than 1%. Clones were read by immunoSEQ multiplex PCR, and TCRdb kept only the in-frame ones, dropping some. That table gives V, J and clone size, and the DNA gave D and trimming. The repertoire holds thousands of clones, with about 70% as singletons. Flow cytometry was used to check the purity of CD4+ and CD8+ cells, which had been isolated by positive magnetic bead selection. The V end lost 3 bases, the J end lost 0 bases, and 9 bases lay between the germline ends. CDR3 length equals 16 residues. Germline CDR1 is SNHLY and CDR2 is FYNNEI.

The rearrangement uses TRBV2 and TRBJ2-6, with D uncertain. This TCR derives from an adult with rheumatoid arthritis. The material sequenced was CD8+ T cells sorted from blood. CDR3 residues: CASSDPGASGANVLTF. CDR3 nucleotide sequence: TGTGCCAGCAGTGACCCAGGCGCCTCTGGGGCCAACGTCCTGACTTTC.